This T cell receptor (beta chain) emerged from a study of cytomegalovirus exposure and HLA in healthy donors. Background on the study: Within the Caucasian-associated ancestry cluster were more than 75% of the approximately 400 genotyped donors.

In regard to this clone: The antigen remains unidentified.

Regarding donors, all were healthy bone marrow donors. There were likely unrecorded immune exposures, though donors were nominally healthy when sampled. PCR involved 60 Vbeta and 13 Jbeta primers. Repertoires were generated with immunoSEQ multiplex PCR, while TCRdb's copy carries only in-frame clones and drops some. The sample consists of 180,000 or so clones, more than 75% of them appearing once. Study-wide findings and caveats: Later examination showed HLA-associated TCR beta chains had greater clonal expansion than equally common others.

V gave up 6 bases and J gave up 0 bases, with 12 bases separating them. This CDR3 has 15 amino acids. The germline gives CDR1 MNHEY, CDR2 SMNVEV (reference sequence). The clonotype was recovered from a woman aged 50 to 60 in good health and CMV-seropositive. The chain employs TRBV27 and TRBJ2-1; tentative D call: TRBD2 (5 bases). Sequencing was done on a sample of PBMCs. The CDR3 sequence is CASRRGLSSYNEQFF. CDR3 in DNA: TGTGCCAGCAGGCGCGGACTGAGCTCCTACAATGAGCAGTTCTTC.